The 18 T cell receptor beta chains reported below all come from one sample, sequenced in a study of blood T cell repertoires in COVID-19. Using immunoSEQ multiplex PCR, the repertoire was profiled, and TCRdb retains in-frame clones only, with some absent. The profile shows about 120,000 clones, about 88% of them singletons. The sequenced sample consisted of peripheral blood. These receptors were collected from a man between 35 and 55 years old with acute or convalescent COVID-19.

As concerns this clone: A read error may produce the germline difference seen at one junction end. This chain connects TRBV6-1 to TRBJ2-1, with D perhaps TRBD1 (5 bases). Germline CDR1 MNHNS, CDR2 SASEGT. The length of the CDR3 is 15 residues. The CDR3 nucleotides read TGTGCCAGCAGGGAAGGGGCAGTTAAGCACAATGAGCAGTTCTTC. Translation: CASREGAVKHNEQFF.

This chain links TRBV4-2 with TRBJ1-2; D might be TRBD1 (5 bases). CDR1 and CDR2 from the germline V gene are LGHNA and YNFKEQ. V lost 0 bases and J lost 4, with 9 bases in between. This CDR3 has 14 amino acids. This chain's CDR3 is CASSQDLGGYGYTF. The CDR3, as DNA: TGTGCCAGCAGCCAAGATTTGGGGGGCTATGGCTACACCTTC.

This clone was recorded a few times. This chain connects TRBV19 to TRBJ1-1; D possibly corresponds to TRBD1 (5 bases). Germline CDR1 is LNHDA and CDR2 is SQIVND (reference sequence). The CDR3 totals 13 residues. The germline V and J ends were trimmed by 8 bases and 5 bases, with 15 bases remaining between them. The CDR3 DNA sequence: TGTGCCAGTGGGTTTCAGGGTGGGACTGAAGCTTTCTTT. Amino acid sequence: CASGFQGGTEAFF.

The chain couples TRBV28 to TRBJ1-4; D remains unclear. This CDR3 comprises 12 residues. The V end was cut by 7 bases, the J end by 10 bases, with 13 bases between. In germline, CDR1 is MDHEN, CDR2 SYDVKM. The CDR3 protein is CASNQSTRKLFF. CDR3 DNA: TGTGCCAGCAACCAATCCACGAGAAAACTGTTTTTT.

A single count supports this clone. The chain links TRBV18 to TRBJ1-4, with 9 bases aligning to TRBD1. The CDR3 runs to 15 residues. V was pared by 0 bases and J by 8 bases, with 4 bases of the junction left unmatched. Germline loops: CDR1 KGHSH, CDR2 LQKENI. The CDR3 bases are TGTGCCAGCTCACCACCGGGACAGGGCGGGGAAAAACTGTTTTTT. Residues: CASSPPGQGGEKLFF.

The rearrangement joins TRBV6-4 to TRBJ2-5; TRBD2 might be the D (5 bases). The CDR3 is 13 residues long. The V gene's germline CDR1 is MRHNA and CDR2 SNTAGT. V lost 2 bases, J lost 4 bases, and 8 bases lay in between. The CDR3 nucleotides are TGTGCCAGCAGTGACGGCGAGGGAGAGACCCAGTACTTC. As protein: CASSDGEGETQYF.

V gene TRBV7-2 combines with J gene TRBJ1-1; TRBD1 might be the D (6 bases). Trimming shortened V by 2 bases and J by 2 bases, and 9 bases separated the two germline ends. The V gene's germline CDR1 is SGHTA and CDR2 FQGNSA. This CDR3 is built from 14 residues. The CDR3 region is CASSLSRGNTEAFF. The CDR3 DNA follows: TGTGCCAGCAGCTTAAGCAGGGGAAACACTGAAGCTTTCTTT.

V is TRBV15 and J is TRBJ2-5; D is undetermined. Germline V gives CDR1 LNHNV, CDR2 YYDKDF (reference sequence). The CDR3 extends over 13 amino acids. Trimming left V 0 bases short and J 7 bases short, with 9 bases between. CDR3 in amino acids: CATSRDNRGTQYF. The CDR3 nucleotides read TGTGCCACCAGCAGAGACAATCGAGGGACCCAGTACTTC.

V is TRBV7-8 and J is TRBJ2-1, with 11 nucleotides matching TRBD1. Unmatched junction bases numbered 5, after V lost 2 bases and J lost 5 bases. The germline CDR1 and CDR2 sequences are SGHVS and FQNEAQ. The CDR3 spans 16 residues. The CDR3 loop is CASSLLGTGGHNEQFF. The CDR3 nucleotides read TGTGCCAGCAGCTTATTAGGGACAGGGGGGCACAATGAGCAGTTCTTC.

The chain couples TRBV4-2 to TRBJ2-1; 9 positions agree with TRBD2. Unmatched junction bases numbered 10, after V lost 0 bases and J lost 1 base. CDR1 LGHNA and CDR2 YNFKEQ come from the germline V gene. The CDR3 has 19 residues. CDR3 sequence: CASSQEVFAGGPSYNEQFF. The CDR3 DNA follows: TGTGCCAGCAGCCAAGAGGTCTTCGCGGGAGGGCCATCCTACAATGAGCAGTTCTTC.

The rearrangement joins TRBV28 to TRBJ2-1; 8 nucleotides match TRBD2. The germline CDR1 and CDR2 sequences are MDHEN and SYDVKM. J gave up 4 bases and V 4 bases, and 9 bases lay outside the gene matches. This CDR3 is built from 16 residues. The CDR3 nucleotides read TGTGCCAGCAGTTCCCTTGCGGGAGGCCAATACAATGAGCAGTTCTTC. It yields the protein CASSSLAGGQYNEQFF. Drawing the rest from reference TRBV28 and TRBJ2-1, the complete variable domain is DVKVTQSSRYLVKRTGEKVFLECVQDMDHENMFWYRQDPGLGLRLIYFSYDVKMKEKGDIPEGYSVSREKKERFSLILESASTNQTSMYLCASSSLAGGQYNEQFFGPGTRLTVL.

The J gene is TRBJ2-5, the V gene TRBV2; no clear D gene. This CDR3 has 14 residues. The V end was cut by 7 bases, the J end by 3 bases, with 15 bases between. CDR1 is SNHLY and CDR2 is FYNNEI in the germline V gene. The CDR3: CASTPSGGKETQYF. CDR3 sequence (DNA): TGTGCCAGCACCCCAAGTGGCGGTAAAGAGACCCAGTACTTC.

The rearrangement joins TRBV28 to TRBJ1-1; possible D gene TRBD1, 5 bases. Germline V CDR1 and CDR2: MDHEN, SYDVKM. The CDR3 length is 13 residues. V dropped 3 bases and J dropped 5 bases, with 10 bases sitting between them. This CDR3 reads CASSLGPGTEAFF. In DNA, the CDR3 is TGTGCCAGCAGTTTGGGGCCAGGGACTGAAGCTTTCTTT.

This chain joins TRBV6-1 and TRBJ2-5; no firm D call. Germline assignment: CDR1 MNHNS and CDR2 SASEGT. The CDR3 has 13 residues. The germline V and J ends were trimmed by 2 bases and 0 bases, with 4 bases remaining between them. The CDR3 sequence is CASSEFNQETQYF. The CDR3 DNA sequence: TGTGCCAGCAGTGAATTTAACCAAGAGACCCAGTACTTC.

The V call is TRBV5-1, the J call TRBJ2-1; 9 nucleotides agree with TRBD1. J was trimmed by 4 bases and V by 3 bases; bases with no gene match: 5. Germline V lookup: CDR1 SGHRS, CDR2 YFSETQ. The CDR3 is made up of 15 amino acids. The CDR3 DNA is TGCGCCAGCAGCTCCGGGACAGGGAATTACAATGAGCAGTTCTTC. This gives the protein CASSSGTGNYNEQFF.

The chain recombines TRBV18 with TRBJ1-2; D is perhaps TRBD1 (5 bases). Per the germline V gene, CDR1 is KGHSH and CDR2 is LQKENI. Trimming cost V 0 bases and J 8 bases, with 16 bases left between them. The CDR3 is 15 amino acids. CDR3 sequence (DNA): TGTGCCAGCTCACCACCGGAGTGGCAGGGAGGGGGCTACACCTTC. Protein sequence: CASSPPEWQGGGYTF.

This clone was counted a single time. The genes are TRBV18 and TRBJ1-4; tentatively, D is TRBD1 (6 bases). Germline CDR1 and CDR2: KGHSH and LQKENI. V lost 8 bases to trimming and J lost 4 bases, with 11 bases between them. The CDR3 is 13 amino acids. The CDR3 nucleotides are TGTGCCAGCACACGGACAGTTAATGAAAAACTGTTTTTT. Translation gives CASTRTVNEKLFF.

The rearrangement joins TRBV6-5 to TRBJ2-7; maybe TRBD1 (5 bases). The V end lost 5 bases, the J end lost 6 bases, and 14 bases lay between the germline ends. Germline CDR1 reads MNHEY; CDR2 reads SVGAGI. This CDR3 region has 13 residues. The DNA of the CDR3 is TGTGCCAGCAGTCGGAACAGGTTCGCCGAGCAGTACTTC. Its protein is CASSRNRFAEQYF.